This T cell receptor beta chain was captured by sequencing in a study of blood T cell repertoires in COVID-19. Study information: The analysed material was cDNA or gDNA that came from T cells, B-cell-depleted T cells, or PBMCs.

The ends lost 5 bases at V and 5 bases at J; junction bases unmatched: 6. Germline V gene sequence: CDR1 MNHEY, CDR2 SMNVEV (reference sequence). This CDR3 spans 15 amino acids. As processed by the authors: Amplification with reference gene primers provided the estimates of nucleated cell counts. Using immunoSEQ multiplex PCR, the repertoire was profiled, and TCRdb retains in-frame clones only, with some absent. Clone size and the V and J calls come from that table; the DNA yielded D and trimming. The sample records around 200,000 clones, roughly four fifths being singletons. The sequence derives from a woman aged 40 to 55 with active or convalescent COVID-19. Source material: peripheral blood. The gene calls are TRBV27 and TRBJ2-2; 9 bases align to TRBD1. The CDR3 region has the DNA TGTGCCAGCAGTCCCGGGACAGGGATTACCGGGGAGCTGTTTTTT. Translating gives CASSPGTGITGELFF.